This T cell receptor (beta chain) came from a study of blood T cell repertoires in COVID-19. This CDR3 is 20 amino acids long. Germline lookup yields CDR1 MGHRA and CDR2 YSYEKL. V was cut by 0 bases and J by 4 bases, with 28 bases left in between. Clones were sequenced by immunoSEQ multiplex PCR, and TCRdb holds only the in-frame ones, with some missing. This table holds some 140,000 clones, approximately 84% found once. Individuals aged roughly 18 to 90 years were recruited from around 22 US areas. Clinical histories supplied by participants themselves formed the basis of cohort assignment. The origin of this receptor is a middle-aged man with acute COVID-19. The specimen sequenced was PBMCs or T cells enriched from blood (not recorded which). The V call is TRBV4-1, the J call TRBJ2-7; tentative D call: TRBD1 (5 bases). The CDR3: CASSQDRSFRVGAQEYEQYF. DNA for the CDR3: TGCGCCAGCAGCCAAGATCGCTCCTTTCGTGTTGGGGCCCAAGAATACGAGCAGTACTTC.